A selection of T cell receptor beta chains follows, all from one sample in a study of T-cell reconstitution after alpha-beta-depleted transplantation in children. TCRdb reanalysed the PCR reads using MiXCR and keeps one entry per CDR3 protein. The sample has some 500,000 distinct CDR3 sequences; 18% are singletons. Source: PBMCs from the stem cell graft donor, taken from the stem cell graft. The receptors stem from a human donor who donated a stem cell graft to a child with acute lymphoblastic leukemia. Both conserved end residues are part of each CDR3. Fields, in order: V gene, clone size, CDR3 protein. Clone size is not always given. Where it is, it says once, few, many or a class for expanded clones.

TRBV12-3/TRBV12-4,-,CASTHGGGGPAYEQYF
TRBV10-3,few,CASGQLYEQYF
TRBV28,-,CASSLQGKATNEKLFF
TRBV5-1,few,CASSLRLAGSPYEQYF
TRBV29-1,few,CSVDETRARGYTF
TRBV5-1,few,CASSLGNAWNTEAFF
TRBV4-2,-,CASSAGLASGETQYF
TRBV7-7,-,CASSVERSGRGEQFF
TRBV15,-,CATGGTEVSGANVLTF
TRBV7-9,-,CASSLLSGGLGEQFF
TRBV10-3,few,CAISARRQGGETQYF
TRBV19,-,CASTEGTKKNEQFF
TRBV18,-,CASSRPTKGAPTEAFF